The 10 T cell receptor beta chains given below trace back to one sample, sequenced in a study of vaccination effects on CD4 cells after COVID-19. After about 10 days in culture, the CD4+ T cells were isolated. The vaccine given was either BNT162b2 or mRNA-1273, in two doses. The antigens these receptors bind are not known. Method: immunoSEQ multiplex PCR; TCRdb's copy keeps in-frame clones and lacks some. The table records about 73,000 clones, nearly 75% of them present only once. Material: CD4+ T cells from PBMCs cultured without peptide, obtained after COVID-19 vaccination. The receptor source for this set is a human donor who received a COVID-19 vaccine.

The chain carries TRBV28 and TRBJ1-2; possible D gene TRBD1, 6 bases. From germline, CDR1 is MDHEN and CDR2 SYDVKM. V shed 1 base and J shed 8 bases, with 14 bases lying between them. This CDR3 has 14 amino acids. This CDR3 is CASSLLRDIEGYTF. CDR3 in DNA: TGTGCCAGCAGTTTATTGAGGGACATAGAGGGCTACACCTTC.

This clone was counted a few times. This chain connects TRBV6-5 to TRBJ1-5; TRBD1 agrees at 7 bases. This CDR3 is 14 amino acids long. From germline, CDR1 is MNHEY and CDR2 SVGAGI. V lost 5 bases and J lost 6; bases outside the gene matches: 7. The CDR3, as DNA: TGTGCCAGCAGTCCGGGACAGCCACTTCAGCCCCAGCATTTT. As protein: CASSPGQPLQPQHF.

This clone was recorded a few times. This chain connects TRBV4-3 to TRBJ1-5; D is perhaps TRBD1 (6 bases). Trimming removed 2 bases at V and 7 bases at J, with 18 bases between. The CDR3 runs 16 residues. Germline V lookup: CDR1 LGHNA, CDR2 YSLEER. DNA for the CDR3: TGCGCCAGCAGCCAAAAATACGCAGGGGATGGACAGCCCCAGCATTTT. Translation gives CASSQKYAGDGQPQHF.

The chain combines TRBV5-8 with TRBJ1-5; 7 nucleotides line up with TRBD1. The V gene end was trimmed by 6 bases and the J gene end by 0 bases; junction bases not matched to a gene: 9. Germline V gives CDR1 SGHTS, CDR2 YDEGEE. The CDR3 has 16 amino acids. The CDR3 DNA sequence: TGTGCCAGCAACCCGGGACAGTCGATTAGCAATCAGCCCCAGCATTTT. It codes for CASNPGQSISNQPQHF.

This clone has only a few counts. The chain carries TRBV7-3 and TRBJ2-3, with TRBD2 matching over 14 bases. The CDR3 runs 20 residues. Germline loops: CDR1 SGHTA, CDR2 FQGTGA. V was clipped by 0 bases and J by 1 base; unmatched bases: 9. The CDR3 is CASSLTARLAGGPGTDTQYF. CDR3 DNA sequence: TGTGCCAGCAGCTTAACCGCGCGACTAGCGGGGGGGCCGGGCACAGATACGCAGTATTTT.

To note about this clone: Its ends do not fully match the called genes, so a read error is possible. V and J are TRBV30 and TRBJ1-1, with 12 bases fitting TRBD1. Per the germline V gene, CDR1 is GTSNPN and CDR2 is SVGIG (reference sequence). This CDR3 has 18 residues. DNA for the CDR3: TGTGCCTGGAGTGTGTATCCTGGGACAGGGGGCCGGAACCCTGAAGCTTTCTTT. Protein: CAWSVYPGTGGRNPEAFF.

The chain couples TRBV6-5 to TRBJ1-6, with 9 bases lining up with TRBD1. The CDR3 loop spans 15 amino acids. The trim removed 6 bases at V and 12 bases at J, leaving 12 bases unmatched. CDR1 is MNHEY and CDR2 is SVGAGI in the germline V gene. This CDR3 reads CASRNSGTGRLPLHF. CDR3 DNA sequence: TGTGCCAGCAGAAATTCGGGGACAGGGCGCTTACCCCTCCACTTT.

This clone has a handful of counts. The rearrangement uses TRBV28 and TRBJ1-2; D is uncertain. Trimming took off 6 bases at V and 7 bases at J, with 27 bases between the two ends. CDR1 and CDR2 from the germline V gene are MDHEN and SYDVKM. The CDR3 consists of 17 residues. CDR3 protein: CASRSALGTSVMGGYTF. The CDR3 region has the DNA TGTGCCAGCAGGTCCGCCCTAGGAACTTCGGTTATGGGTGGCTACACCTTC.

The table lists this clone with a few counts. The CDR3 region is CARSPGQRNTIYF. In DNA, the CDR3 is TGTGCCAGAAGCCCCGGACAGAGAAACACCATATATTTT. This chain joins TRBV5-3 and TRBJ1-3, with D possibly matching TRBD1 (6 bases). TRBV5-3 is identified as an open reading frame with a role that is uncertain. CDR3 size: 13 residues. V lost 4 bases and J lost 5, with 10 bases in between.

The chain recombines TRBV5-4 with TRBJ1-2; 9 bases are a match to TRBD1. Germline CDR1 is SGHNT and CDR2 is YYREEE (reference sequence). V trimming: 4 bases; J trimming: 8 bases; junction bases outside the gene matches: 6. This CDR3 region has 13 residues. CDR3 protein: CASSLGQGLGYTF. The CDR3 bases are TGTGCCAGCAGCCTCGGACAGGGGTTAGGCTACACCTTC.